This TCR beta chain was sequenced during a study of blood T cell repertoires in COVID-19. Study as a whole: From the United States, Italy and Spain came samples of acute and convalescent COVID-19. PBMCs, B-cell-depleted T cells, or T cells provided the cDNA or gDNA that made up the material.

The germline V gene has CDR1 SGHRS and CDR2 YFSETQ. V was pared by 7 bases and J by 9 bases, with 14 bases between. This CDR3 comprises 13 residues. How the authors handled the data: Estimates of nucleated cell counts were drawn from the amplification of reference gene primers. This table comes from immunoSEQ multiplex PCR, and its TCRdb copy is limited to in-frame clones, with some not included. V and J calls and clone size are those listed in that table; D and trimming were worked out from the DNA. The data hold about 75,000 clones, with more than 75% observed a single time. The source is a human donor in a cohort sampled during active COVID-19. This chain links TRBV5-1 with TRBJ1-6; D gene ambiguous. Material: peripheral blood. The CDR3 reads CASARDASSPLHF. The CDR3 nucleotides are TGCGCCAGCGCTCGCGACGCTAGTTCACCCCTCCACTTT.